The clone carrying this T cell receptor beta chain was counted a single time. This sample is part of a study of response to subunit inactivated influenza vaccine. Looked up from germline, CDR1 is LGHDT and CDR2 is YNNKEL (reference sequence). V lost 1 base, J lost 4 bases, and 18 bases lay in between. The CDR3 sequence is 17 residues long. TCRdb re-analysed the RT-PCR reads in MiXCR, keeping a single row per CDR3 protein. The table records roughly 500,000 distinct CDR3 sequences, approximately 20% of them present only once. This same sample was also part of a study on T cells expressing NK-cell markers. In that study: UMIs were included in TCR beta cDNA generated by 5'RACE template switching. Cells sorted as CD3+CD56+NKG2C+, CD3+CD56+NKG2C- and CD3+CD56-NKG2C+ T cells supplied the TCR beta repertoires. Among eight sequenced donors, seven carried HCMV seropositivity while one was seronegative. In several experiments, sorting was restricted to alpha-beta TCR T cells by an anti-gamma-delta TCR antibody. The contribution of dominant NKG2C+ clonotypes to CD8+ T cells in roughly six donors was about 1.0-7.0%.

This TCR came from a man in his fifties or sixties who received an inactivated influenza vaccine. The chain uses TRBV3-1 and TRBJ2-3; D unresolved. Sequenced material: CD4+ T cells sorted from PBMCs, taken about 12 days after vaccination. The CDR3 DNA follows: TGTGCCAGCAGCCAAGCCCGGTTTGCTAGGGCGGCAGATACGCAGTATTTT. Its translation is CASSQARFARAADTQYF.